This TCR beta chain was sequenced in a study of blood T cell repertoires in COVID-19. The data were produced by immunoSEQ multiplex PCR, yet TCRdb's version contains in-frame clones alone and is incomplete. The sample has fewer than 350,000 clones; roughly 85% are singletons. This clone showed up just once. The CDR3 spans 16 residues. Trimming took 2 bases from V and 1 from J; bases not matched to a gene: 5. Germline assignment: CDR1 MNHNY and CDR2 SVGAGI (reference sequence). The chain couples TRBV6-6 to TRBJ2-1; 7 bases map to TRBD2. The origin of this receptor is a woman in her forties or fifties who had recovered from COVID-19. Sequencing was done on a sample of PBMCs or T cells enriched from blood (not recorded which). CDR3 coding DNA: TGTGCCAGCAGTTACCGAGAGGGAGGGTCCTACAATGAGCAGTTCTTC. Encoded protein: CASSYREGGSYNEQFF.